The text below deals with one T cell receptor beta chain. Its antigen is not known. This table comes from immunoSEQ multiplex PCR, and its TCRdb copy is limited to in-frame clones, with some not included. The sample includes about 2.5 million clones, 80% to 95% seen only once; the top ten take around 0.35%. These data belong to a study of shared clonotypes between healthy human individuals. Germline V gives CDR1 SGHDN, CDR2 FVKESK. CDR3 length: 16 amino acids. V was cut by 2 bases and J by 7 bases, with 18 bases left in between. Overall study findings and caveats: Despite large depth, sorted-subset datasets appeared incompletely sequenced.

The source material was naive CD4+ T cells from PBMCs. Subset described: CD45RA+ positively selected. The chain links TRBV14 to TRBJ1-3; D is unclear. The TCR was taken from a man aged 18 to 30 in good health. Some clones in this sample may be carry-over from other donors' samples. The CDR3 here is CASSQNMGIRQNTIYF. CDR3 DNA: TGTGCCAGCAGCCAAAATATGGGAATCCGTCAGAACACCATATATTTT.